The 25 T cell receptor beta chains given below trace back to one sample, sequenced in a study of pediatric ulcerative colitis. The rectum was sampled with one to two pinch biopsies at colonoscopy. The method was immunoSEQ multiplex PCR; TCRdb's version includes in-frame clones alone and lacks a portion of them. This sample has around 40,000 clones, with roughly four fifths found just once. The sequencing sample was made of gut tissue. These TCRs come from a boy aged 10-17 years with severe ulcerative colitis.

This chain's CDR3 is CASSLLRGQPQHF. The CDR3 bases are TGTGCCAGCAGTTTACTGCGGGGACAGCCCCAGCATTTT. The chain combines TRBV28 with TRBJ1-5; D is unclear. Germline assignment: CDR1 MDHEN and CDR2 SYDVKM. Trimming left V 2 bases short and J 7 bases short, with 9 bases between. The length of the CDR3 is 13 residues. The complete variable domain, with remaining parts taken from reference TRBV28 and TRBJ1-5, reads DVKVTQSSRYLVKRTGEKVFLECVQDMDHENMFWYRQDPGLGLRLIYFSYDVKMKEKGDIPEGYSVSREKKERFSLILESASTNQTSMYLCASSLLRGQPQHFGDGTRLSIL.

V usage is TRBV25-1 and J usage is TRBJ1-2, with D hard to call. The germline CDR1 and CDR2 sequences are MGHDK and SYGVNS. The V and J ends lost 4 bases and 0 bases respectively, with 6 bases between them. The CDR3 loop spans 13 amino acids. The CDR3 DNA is TGTGCCAGCAGTGGGTCGGCTAACTATGGCTACACCTTC. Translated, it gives CASSGSANYGYTF.

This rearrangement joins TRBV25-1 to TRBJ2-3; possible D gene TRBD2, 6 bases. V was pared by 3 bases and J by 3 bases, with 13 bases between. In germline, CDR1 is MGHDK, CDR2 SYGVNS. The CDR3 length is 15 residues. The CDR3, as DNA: TGTGCCAGCAGTGACTCAGGAGGGATAACAGATACGCAGTATTTT. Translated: CASSDSGGITDTQYF.

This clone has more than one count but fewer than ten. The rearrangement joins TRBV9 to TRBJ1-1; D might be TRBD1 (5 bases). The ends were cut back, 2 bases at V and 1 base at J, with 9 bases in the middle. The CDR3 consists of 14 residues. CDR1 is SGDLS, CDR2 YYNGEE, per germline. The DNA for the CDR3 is TGTGCCAGCAGCGTCGACAGCGGGAACACTGAAGCTTTCTTT. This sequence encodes CASSVDSGNTEAFF.

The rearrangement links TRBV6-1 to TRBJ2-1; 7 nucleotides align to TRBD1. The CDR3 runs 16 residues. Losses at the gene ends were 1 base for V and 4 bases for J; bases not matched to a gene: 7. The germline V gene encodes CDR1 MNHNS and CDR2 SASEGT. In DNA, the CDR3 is TGTGCCAGCAGTGAAGGAGTCCAGGGGGTATACAATGAGCAGTTCTTC. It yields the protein CASSEGVQGVYNEQFF.

CDR3 region: CSVEDLGLMGGTDTQYF. Written as DNA, the CDR3 is TGCAGCGTTGAAGATTTGGGGTTGATGGGGGGGACAGATACGCAGTATTTT. The chain carries TRBV29-1 and TRBJ2-3; 7 nucleotides agree with TRBD2. CDR1 is SQVTM and CDR2 is ANQGSEA in the germline V gene. V was clipped by 0 bases and J by 3 bases; unmatched bases: 12. The CDR3 is 17 amino acids.

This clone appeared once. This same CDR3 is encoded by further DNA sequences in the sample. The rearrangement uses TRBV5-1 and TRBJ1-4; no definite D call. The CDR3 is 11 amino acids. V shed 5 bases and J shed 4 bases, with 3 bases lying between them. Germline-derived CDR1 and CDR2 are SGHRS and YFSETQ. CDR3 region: CASRLNEKLFF. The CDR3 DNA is TGCGCCAGCAGACTTAATGAAAAACTGTTTTTT.

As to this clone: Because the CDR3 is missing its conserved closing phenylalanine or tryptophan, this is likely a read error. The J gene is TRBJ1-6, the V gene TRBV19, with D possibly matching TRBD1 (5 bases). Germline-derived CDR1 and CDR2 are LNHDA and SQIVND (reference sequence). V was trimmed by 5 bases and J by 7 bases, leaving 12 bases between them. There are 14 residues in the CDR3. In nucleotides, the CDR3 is TGTGCCAGTAGTGGAGGGACCTCCAATTCACCCCTCCACCTT. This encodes CASSGGTSNSPLHL.

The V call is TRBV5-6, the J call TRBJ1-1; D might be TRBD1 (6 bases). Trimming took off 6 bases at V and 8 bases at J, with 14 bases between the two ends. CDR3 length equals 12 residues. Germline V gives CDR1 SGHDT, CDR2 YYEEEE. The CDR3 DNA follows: TGTGCCAGCAACAGACAGGAAACGGAAGCTTTCTTT. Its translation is CASNRQETEAFF.

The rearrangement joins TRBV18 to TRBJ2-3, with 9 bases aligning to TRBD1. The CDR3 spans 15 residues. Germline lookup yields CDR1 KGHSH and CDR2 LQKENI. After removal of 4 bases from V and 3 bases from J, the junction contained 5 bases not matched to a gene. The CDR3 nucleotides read TGTGCCAGCTCACAGGGACAGGGTGGTACAGATACGCAGTATTTT. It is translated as CASSQGQGGTDTQYF.

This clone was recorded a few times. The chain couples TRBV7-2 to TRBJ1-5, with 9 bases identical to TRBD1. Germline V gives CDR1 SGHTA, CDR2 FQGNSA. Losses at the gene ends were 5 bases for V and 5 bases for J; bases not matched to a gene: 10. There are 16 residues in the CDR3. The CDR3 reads CASSSYRDRVDQPQHF. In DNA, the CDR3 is TGTGCCAGCAGCAGCTACCGGGACAGGGTTGATCAGCCCCAGCATTTT.

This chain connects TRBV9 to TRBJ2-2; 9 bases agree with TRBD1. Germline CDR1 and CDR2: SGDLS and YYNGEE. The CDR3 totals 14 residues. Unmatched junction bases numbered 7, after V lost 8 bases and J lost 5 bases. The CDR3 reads CASSQGANTGELFF. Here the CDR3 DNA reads TGTGCCAGTTCACAGGGGGCAAATACCGGGGAGCTGTTTTTT.

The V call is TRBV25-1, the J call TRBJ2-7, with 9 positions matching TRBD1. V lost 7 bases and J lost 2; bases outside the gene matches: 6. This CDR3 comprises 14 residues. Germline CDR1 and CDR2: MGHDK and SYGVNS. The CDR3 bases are TGTGCCAGCAAAAGGGACAGGGCCCCCTACGAGCAGTACTTC. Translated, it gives CASKRDRAPYEQYF.

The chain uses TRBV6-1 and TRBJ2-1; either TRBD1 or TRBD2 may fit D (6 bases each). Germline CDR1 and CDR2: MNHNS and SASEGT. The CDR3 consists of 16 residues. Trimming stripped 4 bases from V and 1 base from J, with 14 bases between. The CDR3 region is CASSVWGASSYNEQFF. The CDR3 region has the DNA TGTGCCAGCAGTGTTTGGGGGGCCAGTTCCTACAATGAGCAGTTCTTC.

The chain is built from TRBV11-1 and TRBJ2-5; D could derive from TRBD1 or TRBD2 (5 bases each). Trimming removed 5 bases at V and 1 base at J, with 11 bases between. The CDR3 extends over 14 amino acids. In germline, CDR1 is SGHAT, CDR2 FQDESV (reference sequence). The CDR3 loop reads CASSKGDGQETQYF. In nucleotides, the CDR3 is TGTGCCAGCAGCAAAGGGGACGGCCAAGAGACCCAGTACTTC.

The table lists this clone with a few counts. The CDR3 coding sequence is TGCAGTGCCGGGGACTCCAAGTCCCAGTACTTC. Its protein is CSAGDSKSQYF. This chain links TRBV20-1 with TRBJ2-5; TRBD2 might be the D (6 bases). This CDR3 region has 11 residues. Germline V CDR1 and CDR2: DFQATT, SNEGSKA (reference sequence). The V end lost 6 bases, the J end lost 9 bases, and 14 bases lay between the germline ends.

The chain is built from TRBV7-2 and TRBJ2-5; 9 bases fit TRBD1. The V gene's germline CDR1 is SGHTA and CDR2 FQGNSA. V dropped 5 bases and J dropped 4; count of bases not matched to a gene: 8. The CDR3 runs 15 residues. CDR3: CASSTRTGVRETQYF. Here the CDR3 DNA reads TGTGCCAGCAGCACCAGGACAGGGGTGAGAGAGACCCAGTACTTC.

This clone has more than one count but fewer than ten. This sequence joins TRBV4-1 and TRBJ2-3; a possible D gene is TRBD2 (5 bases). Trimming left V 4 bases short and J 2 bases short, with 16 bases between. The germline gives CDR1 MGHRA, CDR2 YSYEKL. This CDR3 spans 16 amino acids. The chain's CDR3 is CASSPHGGLSTDTQYF. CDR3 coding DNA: TGCGCCAGCAGCCCGCATGGAGGATTATCCACAGATACGCAGTATTTT.

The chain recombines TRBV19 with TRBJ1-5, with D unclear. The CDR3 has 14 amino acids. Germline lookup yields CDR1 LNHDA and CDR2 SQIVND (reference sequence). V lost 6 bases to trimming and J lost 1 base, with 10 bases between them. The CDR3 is CASSLGSSNQPQHF. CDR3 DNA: TGTGCCAGTAGCCTCGGCAGCAGCAATCAGCCCCAGCATTTT.

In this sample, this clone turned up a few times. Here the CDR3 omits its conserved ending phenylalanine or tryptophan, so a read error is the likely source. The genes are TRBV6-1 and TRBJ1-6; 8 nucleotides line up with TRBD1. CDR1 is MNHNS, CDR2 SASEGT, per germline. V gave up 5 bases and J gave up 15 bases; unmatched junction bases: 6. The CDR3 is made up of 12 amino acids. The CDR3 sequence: CASSMTGENLHL. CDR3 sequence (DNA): TGTGCCAGCAGTATGACAGGGGAGAACCTCCACCTT.

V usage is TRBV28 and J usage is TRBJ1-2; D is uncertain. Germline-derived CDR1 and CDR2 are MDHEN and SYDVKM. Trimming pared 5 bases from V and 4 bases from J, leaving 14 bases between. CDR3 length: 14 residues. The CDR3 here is CASSPTGRSYGYTF. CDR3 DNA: TGTGCCAGCAGTCCCACCGGTAGGTCCTATGGCTACACCTTC.

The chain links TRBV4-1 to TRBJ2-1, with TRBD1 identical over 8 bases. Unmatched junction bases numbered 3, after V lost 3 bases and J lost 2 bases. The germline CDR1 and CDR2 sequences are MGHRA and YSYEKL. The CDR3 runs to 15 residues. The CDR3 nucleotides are TGCGCCAGCAGCCAGGGACAGGACCCCTACAATGAGCAGTTCTTC. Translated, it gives CASSQGQDPYNEQFF.

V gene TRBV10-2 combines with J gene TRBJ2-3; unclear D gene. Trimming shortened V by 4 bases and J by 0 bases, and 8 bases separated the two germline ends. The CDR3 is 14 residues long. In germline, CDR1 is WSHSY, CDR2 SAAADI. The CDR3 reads CASSVNPSTDTQYF. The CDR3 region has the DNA TGCGCCAGCAGTGTAAACCCCAGCACAGATACGCAGTATTTT.

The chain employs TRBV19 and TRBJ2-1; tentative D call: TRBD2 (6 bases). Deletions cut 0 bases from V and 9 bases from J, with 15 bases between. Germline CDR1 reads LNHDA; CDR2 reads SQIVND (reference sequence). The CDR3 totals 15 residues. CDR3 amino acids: CASSIEGLLGGEQFF. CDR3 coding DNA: TGTGCCAGTAGTATAGAGGGACTCCTTGGGGGTGAGCAGTTCTTC.

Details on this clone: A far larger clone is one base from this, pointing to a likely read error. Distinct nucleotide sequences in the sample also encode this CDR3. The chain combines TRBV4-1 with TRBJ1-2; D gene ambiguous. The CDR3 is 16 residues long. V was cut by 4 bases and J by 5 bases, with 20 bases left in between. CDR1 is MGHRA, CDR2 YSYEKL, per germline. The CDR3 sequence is CASSRAAFTEVYGYTF. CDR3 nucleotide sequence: TGCGCCAGCAGCCGAGCCGCATTTACAGAGGTTTATGGCTACACCTTC.